The present T cell receptor (beta chain) was sequenced within a study of shared clonotypes between healthy human individuals. The V gene's germline CDR1 is KGHSH and CDR2 LQKENI. This CDR3 has 14 amino acids. V dropped 3 bases and J dropped 4 bases, with 10 bases sitting between them. Terminally differentiated effector memory CD45RA+ cells were excluded by CCR7 positive selection of CD45RO-negative cells. Sequenced by immunoSEQ multiplex PCR; TCRdb stores in-frame clones only, minus some. The table records about 680,000 clones, about 91% of them present only once. This receptor was obtained from a man under 40 in good health. Sequences were obtained from naive CD8+ T cells sorted from blood. This rearrangement joins TRBV18 to TRBJ2-1, with D tentatively TRBD2 (6 bases). CDR3 DNA: TGTGCCAGCTCACCCCCTGGGGGGTACAATGAGCAGTTCTTC. Protein sequence: CASSPPGGYNEQFF.